This T cell receptor (beta chain) was identified during a study of human T cells and chemical hapten exposure. Study-wide context: Patients had diphenylcyclopropenone applied to the scalp weekly throughout the approximately 25-week study.

The study's findings and limits: Expanded TCRs showed more large CDR3 clusters than pre-sensitization or healthy control sets. No change in TCRs above 1 in 1000 frequency was produced by DPC sensitization.

Per the original data handling: TCRs per sample had a median of 95,638 and ranged from about 23,224 to 750,000. MiXCR, applied by TCRdb to the RACE reads, yields one record per CDR3 protein. For this entry, the V and J calls and clone size follow TCRdb and not the study's own pipeline. The table lists tens of thousands of distinct CDR3 sequences, 9.5% to 15% of them singletons. CDR3 length: 14 residues. Germline loops: CDR1 SGHTA, CDR2 FQGTGA. Trimming removed 2 bases from V and 4 bases from J, with 9 bases in between. This clonotype was seen many times. Antigen specificity is unknown. As for time point: pre-sensitization, week 0. Noted treatment: therapeutic diphenylcyclopropenone sensitization with weekly scalp DPC.

The V call is TRBV7-3, the J call TRBJ2-1, with D perhaps TRBD2 (6 bases). The source material was whole blood, sampled in connection with sensitization to the hapten diphenylcyclopropenone (DPC). This TCR was recovered from a woman under 40 with alopecia areata. Some clones in this sample may be carry-over from other donors' samples. In DNA, the CDR3 is TGTGCCAGCAGCTTAGGCGGGATTTACAATGAGCAGTTCTTC. Translation gives CASSLGGIYNEQFF. The complete variable domain, with remaining parts taken from reference TRBV7-3 and TRBJ2-1, reads GAGVSQTPSNKVTEKGKYVELRCDPISGHTALYWYRQSLGQGPEFLIYFQGTGAADDSGLPNDRFFAVRPEGSVSTLKIQRTERGDSAVYLCASSLGGIYNEQFFGPGTRLTVL.